The T cell receptor (beta chain) under discussion was sequenced for a study of blood T cell repertoires in COVID-19. Profiling relied on immunoSEQ multiplex PCR, and the TCRdb table lists in-frame clones only, not all of them. The sample holds a few hundred thousand clones, roughly 89% seen once. CDR1 and CDR2 from the germline V gene are SNHLY and FYNNEI. With 6 bases clipped from V and 0 bases from J, the junction kept 13 bases outside the gene matches. This CDR3 is built from 19 residues. The sequence derives from a man aged 18 to 29 with COVID-19, enrolled during active disease. The chain recombines TRBV2 with TRBJ2-3, with TRBD2 matching over 12 bases. The sequenced material came from peripheral blood. The CDR3 DNA reads as TGTGCCAGCAGCCTAAATCCCCCCGGGACTAGCGGGAGCACAGATACGCAGTATTTT. Its translation is CASSLNPPGTSGSTDTQYF.